Shown below are 28 T cell receptor beta chains from a single sample sequenced in a study of CD8+ T cells in alopecia areata. This sample's treatment: oral pan-JAK inhibitor, 5-10 mg twice daily. The authors extracted RNA and reverse transcribed it into cDNA as the sequencing template. The method was immunoSEQ multiplex PCR; TCRdb's version includes in-frame clones alone and lacks a portion of them. The sample consists of 150,000 to 250,000 clones, 58% of them appearing once. The sample was CD4+ T cells sorted from blood, taken at week 24, from a patient treated with tofacitinib. Source of these receptors: a human donor with alopecia areata.

The genes are TRBV5-6 and TRBJ2-1; 7 nucleotides agree with TRBD2. The V segment lost 0 bases and the J segment 5 bases; nucleotides outside the gene matches: 5. This CDR3 is 15 amino acids long. CDR1 is SGHDT and CDR2 is YYEEEE in the germline V gene. In nucleotides, the CDR3 is TGTGCCAGCAGCTTGGGACTAGCTAGGAACAATGAGCAGTTCTTC. Translated: CASSLGLARNNEQFF.

The CDR3 here is CASSFPGPRETQYF. The CDR3 DNA reads as TGTGCCAGCAGCTTTCCCGGGCCCCGGGAGACCCAGTACTTC. The chain joins TRBV5-6 to TRBJ2-5; D unresolved. The ends were cut back, 2 bases at V and 5 bases at J, with 13 bases in the middle. The CDR3 totals 14 residues. CDR1 is SGHDT and CDR2 is YYEEEE in the germline V gene.

This CDR3 reads CATAGTPNTGELFF. The CDR3 DNA reads as TGCGCCACCGCCGGGACCCCGAACACCGGGGAGCTGTTTTTT. The chain has TRBV5-1 and TRBJ2-2; D tentatively reads TRBD1 or TRBD2 (5 bases each). Germline CDR1 is SGHRS and CDR2 is YFSETQ. Trimming took off 9 bases at V and 0 bases at J, with 12 bases between the two ends. The CDR3 extends over 14 amino acids.

The chain employs TRBV4-3 and TRBJ1-4; 9 bases match TRBD1. CDR3 size: 14 residues. The V and J ends lost 3 bases and 5 bases, in that order; junction bases with no gene match: 1. Looked up from germline, CDR1 is LGHNA and CDR2 is YSLEER. DNA for the CDR3: TGCGCCAGCAGCCAGGGGACAGGGAATGAAAAACTGTTTTTT. Protein sequence: CASSQGTGNEKLFF.

This chain joins TRBV20-1 and TRBJ1-1, with D unresolved. The V end lost 1 base, the J end lost 10 bases, and 10 bases lay between the germline ends. The CDR3 contains 11 residues. Germline V gene lookup returns CDR1 DFQATT and CDR2 SNEGSKA (reference sequence). The CDR3 region is CSARGRDGAFF. CDR3 nucleotide sequence: TGCAGTGCTAGAGGACGAGATGGAGCTTTCTTT.

This clone was observed a few times. This chain uses TRBV5-1 with TRBJ1-1; D is undetermined. The V gene lost 0 bases and the J gene lost 7 bases, with 7 bases spanning the gap. There are 12 residues in the CDR3. The germline V gene encodes CDR1 SGHRS and CDR2 YFSETQ. This chain's CDR3 is CASSLGGIEAFF. In nucleotides, the CDR3 is TGCGCCAGCAGCTTGGGCGGGATTGAAGCTTTCTTT.

The table lists this clone with a few counts. The chain carries TRBV29-1 and TRBJ2-5, with no clear D. V was pared by 4 bases and J by 0 bases, with 6 bases between. CDR1 is SQVTM and CDR2 is ANQGSEA in the germline V gene. This CDR3 has 12 residues. The CDR3 reads CSVAQNQETQYF. CDR3 nucleotides: TGCAGCGTTGCCCAGAACCAAGAGACCCAGTACTTC. The full variable domain, completed using reference TRBV29-1 and TRBJ2-5, is SAVISQKPSRDICQRGTSLTIQCQVDSQVTMMFWYRQQPGQSLTLIATANQGSEATYESGFVIDKFPISRPNLTFSTLTVSNMSPEDSSIYLCSVAQNQETQYFGPGTRLLVL.

This clone was seen a single time. The V gene is TRBV21-1, the J gene TRBJ2-5; the DNA was not compared with TRBD2, the D call given in the table. TRBV21-1 is an annotated pseudogene. This CDR3 region has 10 residues. The DNA for the CDR3 is TGTGCGAGATTAGCAGAGACCCAGTACTTC. Translated, it gives CARLAETQYF.

The chain links TRBV2 to TRBJ1-2; a possible D gene is TRBD1 (6 bases). The germline CDR1 and CDR2 sequences are SNHLY and FYNNEI. Trimming stripped 3 bases from V and 3 bases from J, with 14 bases between. This CDR3 spans 15 amino acids. CDR3 nucleotides: TGTGCCAGCAGTGATCGGACAGCGCCAGACTATGGCTACACCTTC. Residues: CASSDRTAPDYGYTF.

The V and J genes are TRBV28 and TRBJ2-4, with unresolved D. Germline loops: CDR1 MDHEN, CDR2 SYDVKM. This CDR3 has 11 residues. Trimming shortened V by 5 bases and J by 8 bases, and 7 bases separated the two germline ends. The CDR3 spells CASSPRDIQYF. The CDR3 DNA reads as TGTGCCAGCAGTCCCCGAGACATTCAGTACTTC.

The chain carries TRBV5-1 and TRBJ1-4; D is perhaps TRBD1 (5 bases). Germline CDR1 SGHRS, CDR2 YFSETQ. The CDR3 has 14 residues. Trimming shortened V by 4 bases and J by 8 bases, and 15 bases separated the two germline ends. CDR3 bases: TGCGCCAGCAGCCTAGGGACCGAAAGAGAAAAACTGTTTTTT. This translates into CASSLGTEREKLFF.

The rearrangement uses TRBV11-2 and TRBJ2-3; tentative D call: TRBD2 (6 bases). Germline assignment: CDR1 SGHAT and CDR2 FQNNGV. The ends were cut back, 5 bases at V and 6 bases at J, with 18 bases in the middle. This CDR3 is built from 15 residues. DNA for the CDR3: TGTGCCAGCAGCGCCATAACGGGGGAGTACGATACGCAGTATTTT. The encoded protein is CASSAITGEYDTQYF.

The chain is built from TRBV6-5 and TRBJ1-2, with no clear D. The CDR3 has 13 residues. Germline CDR1 MNHEY, CDR2 SVGAGI. V shed 0 bases and J shed 8 bases, with 10 bases lying between them. CDR3 sequence: CASSYSKDRGYTF. CDR3 coding DNA: TGTGCCAGCAGTTACTCGAAAGACCGGGGCTACACCTTC.

This clone was observed a few times. This sequence joins TRBV4-3 and TRBJ1-5, with D unclear. CDR1 LGHNA and CDR2 YSLEER come from the germline V gene. The CDR3 runs to 13 residues. Deletions cut 0 bases from V and 7 bases from J, with 7 bases between. This CDR3 is CASSQDEFQPQHF. The CDR3 region has the DNA TGCGCCAGCAGCCAAGATGAATTCCAGCCCCAGCATTTT.

At least ten counts were recorded for this clone. The chain uses TRBV7-9 and TRBJ2-7; 7 bases fit TRBD1. This CDR3 has 14 amino acids. Germline-derived CDR1 and CDR2 are SEHNR and FQNEAQ (reference sequence). V shed 3 bases and J 5 bases; nucleotides not matched to a gene: 7. Here the CDR3 DNA reads TGTGCCAGCAGCTTGCACAGGGGCGAGGACGAGCAGTACTTC. This sequence encodes CASSLHRGEDEQYF.

This clone has only a few counts. This chain connects TRBV18 to TRBJ2-7, with D possibly TRBD2 on 6 matching bases. Per the germline V gene, CDR1 is KGHSH and CDR2 is LQKENI. V was trimmed by 1 base and J by 5 bases, leaving 12 bases between them. The CDR3 has 14 amino acids. This chain's CDR3 is CASSPLREWHEQYF. CDR3 sequence (DNA): TGTGCCAGCTCACCACTCCGGGAGTGGCACGAGCAGTACTTC. Full variable domain (outside the CDR3, taken from reference TRBV18 and TRBJ2-7): NAGVMQNPRHLVRRRGQEARLRCSPMKGHSHVYWYRQLPEEGLKFMVYLQKENIIDESGMPKERFSAEFPKEGPSILRIQQVVRGDSAAYFCASSPLREWHEQYFGPGTRLTVT.

There are a few counts of this clone. The J gene is TRBJ2-7, the V gene TRBV28; possible D gene TRBD2, 5 bases. The CDR3 is made up of 14 amino acids. V was clipped by 3 bases and J by 3 bases, with 12 bases between them. Germline values: CDR1 MDHEN, CDR2 SYDVKM. CDR3 residues: CASSFSGGYYEQYF. The CDR3 coding sequence is TGTGCCAGCAGTTTTTCTGGAGGATACTACGAGCAGTACTTC.

The chain employs TRBV5-1 and TRBJ1-4; D is unresolved. CDR3 length equals 15 residues. Germline CDR1 is SGHRS and CDR2 is YFSETQ. Trimming left V 4 bases short and J 2 bases short, with 12 bases between. CDR3 bases: TGCGCCAGCAGCCAAGACACCGGTACTAATGAAAAACTGTTTTTT. As protein: CASSQDTGTNEKLFF.

CDR3: CASSPWRADNEQFF. CDR3 DNA sequence: TGTGCCAGCAGCCCTTGGCGAGCGGACAATGAGCAGTTCTTC. The chain joins TRBV7-7 to TRBJ2-1; a possible D gene is TRBD2 (5 bases). Germline V gives CDR1 SSHAT, CDR2 FNYEAQ (reference sequence). Trimming took 5 bases from V and 5 from J, leaving 13 bases between them. This CDR3 comprises 14 residues.

In its sample, this clone was seen a few times. The gene calls are TRBV29-1 and TRBJ2-3, with TRBD2 as a possible D gene (6 bases). V gave up 7 bases and J gave up 5 bases, with 13 bases separating them. The CDR3 has 12 amino acids. CDR1 is SQVTM and CDR2 is ANQGSEA in the germline V gene. The CDR3 protein is CSAGTLEDTQYF. CDR3 in DNA: TGCAGCGCGGGGACTTTGGAAGATACGCAGTATTTT.

The chain combines TRBV30 with TRBJ1-2; the D gene is possibly TRBD1 (6 bases). Germline-derived CDR1 and CDR2 are GTSNPN and SVGIG (reference sequence). V was trimmed by 5 bases and J by 4 bases, leaving 11 bases between them. This CDR3 is 12 amino acids long. The CDR3 loop reads CAWQQGGYGYTF. The CDR3 coding sequence is TGTGCCTGGCAACAAGGGGGCTATGGCTACACCTTC.

A remark on this clone: The sample has other DNA sequences that encode this CDR3 too. This sequence joins TRBV19 and TRBJ2-6; no definite D call. With 3 bases removed from V and 0 bases from J, the gap between germline ends came to 3 bases. The CDR3 loop spans 14 amino acids. CDR1 and CDR2 from the germline V gene are LNHDA and SQIVND (reference sequence). As DNA, the CDR3 is TGTGCCAGTAGTATCAGCTCTGGGGCCAACGTCCTGACTTTC. Protein sequence: CASSISSGANVLTF.

The chain recombines TRBV5-6 with TRBJ1-1, with D unclear. The germline V gene has CDR1 SGHDT and CDR2 YYEEEE. The CDR3 sequence is 11 residues long. Trimming took off 2 bases at V and 10 bases at J, with 9 bases between the two ends. Here the CDR3 reads CASSLRGGAFF. DNA of the CDR3: TGTGCCAGCAGCTTACGAGGTGGAGCTTTCTTT.

The rearrangement joins TRBV7-2 to TRBJ2-3; 7 bases match TRBD2. The V gene's germline CDR1 is SGHTA and CDR2 FQGNSA. The CDR3 covers 16 residues. V trimming: 5 bases; J trimming: 2 bases; junction bases outside the gene matches: 10. CDR3 in amino acids: CASSPQMGGITDTQYF. CDR3 sequence (DNA): TGTGCCAGCAGCCCCCAGATGGGGGGGATCACAGATACGCAGTATTTT.

The sample holds a few counts of this clone. The genes are TRBV29-1 and TRBJ2-7; D is tentatively TRBD1 or TRBD2 (5 bases each). The CDR3 runs 13 residues. Germline values: CDR1 SQVTM, CDR2 ANQGSEA. The V gene lost 4 bases and the J gene lost 3 bases, with 13 bases spanning the gap. The CDR3 region has the DNA TGCAGCGTTGTTAGGGACGCCAACTACGAGCAGTACTTC. Translated, it gives CSVVRDANYEQYF.

CDR3 in amino acids: CASGGQGGETQYF. DNA of the CDR3: TGTGCCAGTGGCGGACAGGGTGGGGAGACCCAGTACTTC. The chain uses TRBV2 and TRBJ2-5, with TRBD1 matching 8 bases. CDR1 and CDR2 from the germline V gene are SNHLY and FYNNEI. This CDR3 has 13 residues. V lost 9 bases and J lost 5; bases outside the gene matches: 8. The entire variable domain, with the rest obtained from reference TRBV2 and TRBJ2-5, is as follows: EPEVTQTPSHQVTQMGQEVILRCVPISNHLYFYWYRQILGQKVEFLVSFYNNEISEKSEIFDDQFSVERPDGSNFTLKIRSTKLEDSAMYFCASGGQGGETQYFGPGTRLLVL.

This clone was observed a few times. The same CDR3 can be traced to other DNA sequences in this sample. V and J are TRBV14 and TRBJ1-4; the D gene is possibly TRBD1 (5 bases). The CDR3 consists of 15 residues. Germline V gene data show CDR1 as SGHDN and CDR2 as FVKESK. Trimming pared 1 base from V and 4 bases from J, leaving 10 bases between. The CDR3 DNA follows: TGTGCCAGCAGCCAAGTAGAAGGGGTTAATGAAAAACTGTTTTTT. It specifies CASSQVEGVNEKLFF.

The chain joins TRBV29-1 to TRBJ2-7; D possibly uses TRBD1 or TRBD2 (5 bases each). Germline V gene data show CDR1 as SQVTM and CDR2 as ANQGSEA. This CDR3 contains 12 residues. V was cut by 3 bases and J by 7 bases, with 13 bases left in between. The CDR3 region has the DNA TGCAGCGTTGATTCCAGGGAGATGGAGCAGTACTTC. Its translation is CSVDSREMEQYF.